These T cell receptor beta chains were read from a single sample in a study of PD-L1 blockade in urothelial cancer. TCRdb keeps only in-frame clones here, not all; method: immunoSEQ multiplex PCR. This table holds 35,000 to 50,000 clones, approximately 80% found once. The sample was PBMCs, taken around atezolizumab (anti-PD-L1) treatment. The source of these receptors is a man between 65 and 85 years old with urothelial cancer. CDR3s include the opening cysteine and the closing phenylalanine or tryptophan. A D gene is named only where the DNA matches it firmly. A clone size is listed for some rows: how often the clone was seen (once, few, many), or a class if it is expanded.

clone_size	v_call	j_call	d_call	cdr3_nt	cdr3_aa
NA	TRBV4-3	TRBJ1-5	NA	TGCGCCAGCAGCCAAGAAAACAGAGTCAATCAGCCCCAGCATTTT	CASSQENRVNQPQHF
NA	TRBV25-1	TRBJ1-2	NA	TGTGCCAGCACATCAGGGGTACGTGGAGGTGGCTACACCTTC	CASTSGVRGGGYTF
NA	TRBV5-4	TRBJ2-7	TRBD2	TGTGCCAGCAGCCAGGGAACTAGCGGTACCTACGAGCAGTACTTC	CASSQGTSGTYEQYF
NA	TRBV2	TRBJ2-2	TRBD1	TGTGCCAGCCTTCCCGGGACAGCGAACACCGGGGAGCTGTTTTTT	CASLPGTANTGELFF
few	TRBV19	TRBJ1-2	TRBD1	TGTGCCAGTAGTGAACAGGGGGCGAATGGCTACACCTTC	CASSEQGANGYTF
NA	TRBV6-1	TRBJ1-1	NA	TGTGCCAGCAGTGAAGGGACGGAGGCTTACACTGAAGCTTTCTTT	CASSEGTEAYTEAFF
NA	TRBV6-1	TRBJ1-3	TRBD1	TGTGCCAGCAGTGACAGGGGGCGTCCTGGAAACACCATATATTTT	CASSDRGRPGNTIYF
once	TRBV11-3	TRBJ2-3	TRBD2	TGTGCCAGCAGCTCGGGGACTAGACTCACAGATACGCAGTATTTT	CASSSGTRLTDTQYF
NA	TRBV11-1	TRBJ1-3	NA	TGTGCCAGCAGCTTACCCAAACCTAGGACCATATATTTT	CASSLPKPRTIYF
NA	TRBV7-2	TRBJ2-7	TRBD1	TGTGCCAGCAGCGCAGGGGGCGCCTCCTACGAGCAGTACTTC	CASSAGGASYEQYF
NA	TRBV9	TRBJ2-1	NA	TGTGCCAGCAGCGTAGCTGGTCGCGGCTCCTACAATGAGCAGTTCTTC	CASSVAGRGSYNEQFF
NA	TRBV7-7	TRBJ2-1	TRBD1	TGTGCCAGCAGCTTAAAGGACAGGGGGCGACTAGTCTCAATAAGCAATGGGGGTGAGCAGTTCTTC	CASSLKDRGRLVSISNGGEQFF
NA	TRBV5-6	TRBJ1-5	NA	TGTGCCAGCAGCTCTTATTACAGGTCTAATAGCAATCAGCCCCAGCATTTT	CASSSYYRSNSNQPQHF
NA	TRBV27	TRBJ1-1	NA	TGTGCCAGCAGACCCCCAGGCCGAGTAGCGGCGAACACTGAAGCTTTCTTT	CASRPPGRVAANTEAFF
NA	TRBV9	TRBJ2-1	TRBD1	TGTGCCAGCAGCGTAGTAGGGACAGGGAGGGATGAGCAGTTCTTC	CASSVVGTGRDEQFF
NA	TRBV11-3	TRBJ1-5	NA	TGTGCCAGCAGCACCTGGCCCGAATCACAGCCCCAGCATTTT	CASSTWPESQPQHF
NA	TRBV7-2	TRBJ1-2	TRBD1	TGTGCCAGCAGCACTCGGACAGGGGATGGCTACACCTTC	CASSTRTGDGYTF
NA	TRBV13	TRBJ1-2	NA	TGTGCCAGCAGCTTAGGACAGGCAAACTATGGCTACACCTTC	CASSLGQANYGYTF
few	TRBV6-1	TRBJ2-5	NA	TGTGCCAGCAGGATTTCTATGGCAAGGGGAGAGACCCAGTACTTC	CASRISMARGETQYF
NA	TRBV11-3	TRBJ2-1	NA	TGTGCCAGCAGCTCTTTCGAGCGGCCCTACAATGAGCAGTTCTTC	CASSSFERPYNEQFF
NA	TRBV7-2	TRBJ2-7	TRBD2	TGTGCCAGCAGCTTCGGGGGGGGGTCCTACGAGCAGTACTTC	CASSFGGGSYEQYF
NA	TRBV6-8	TRBJ2-7	TRBD2	TGTGCCAGCAGTTGGCTAGCGGGATTCCACGAGCAGTACTTC	CASSWLAGFHEQYF
NA	TRBV14	TRBJ1-4	NA	TGTGCCAGCAGCCCCTACGGACAGTCCGGAAAACTGTTTTTT	CASSPYGQSGKLFF
few	TRBV4-1	TRBJ1-2	TRBD1	TGCGCCAGCAGCCAGGGACAGGGGGATGGCTACACCTTC	CASSQGQGDGYTF
NA	TRBV4-1	TRBJ2-7	NA	TGCGCCAGCAGTAAACGGGACAACTACGAGCAGTACTTC	CASSKRDNYEQYF
NA	TRBV11-2	TRBJ1-2	TRBD1	TGTGCCAGCAGCTTTCCTCGGGTAGGGGGCGGGTTGTCCTATGGCTACACCTTC	CASSFPRVGGGLSYGYTF
once	TRBV6-1	TRBJ1-5	TRBD1	TGTGCCAGCAGTGTAAGACCGGGACAGGGGGCTCATAATCAGCCCCAGCATTTT	CASSVRPGQGAHNQPQHF
NA	TRBV9	TRBJ1-2	NA	TGTGCCAGCAGCGCGACCTTGGTGGGGACTGGAGTTGGCTACACCTTC	CASSATLVGTGVGYTF
NA	TRBV27	TRBJ2-6	TRBD2	TGTGCCAGCAGTATGGCGGGAGCCTACTCTGGGGCCAACGTCCTGACTTTC	CASSMAGAYSGANVLTF
NA	TRBV5-6	TRBJ1-4	NA	TGTGCCAGCAGCTTGGGAGGGAGGAATGAAAAACTGTTTTTT	CASSLGGRNEKLFF
NA	TRBV7-2	TRBJ2-3	NA	TGTGCCAGCAGCTTAGGGAGTAGCACAGATACGCAGTATTTT	CASSLGSSTDTQYF
NA	TRBV5-5	TRBJ2-5	TRBD2	TGTGCCAGCAGCTTGGCCTCGGGAGGGAGTGGTGAGACCCAGTACTTC	CASSLASGGSGETQYF
few	TRBV11-2	TRBJ2-1	NA	TGTGCCAGCAACCGACTACCGCTTTTGGATGAGCAGTTCTTC	CASNRLPLLDEQFF